The rows below give T cell receptor beta chains drawn from one sample of a study of blood T cell repertoires in COVID-19. TCRdb's table, derived via immunoSEQ multiplex PCR, lists solely in-frame clones and lacks some. The table shows around 72,000 clones, with about four fifths occurring only once. The sample taken for sequencing was peripheral blood. Receptors were obtained from a woman in her seventies with acute or convalescent COVID-19. CDR3s include the opening cysteine and the closing phenylalanine or tryptophan. The D gene is left open where the match is weak. Rows may omit the clone size; those that give it use once, few, many or a size class.

j_gene	v_gene	abundance	d_gene	CDR3nt	CDR3aa
TRBJ1-2	TRBV14	NA	NA	TGTGCCAGCAGCCCCTCAAGGTGGACAGCAGACTATGGCTACACCTTC	CASSPSRWTADYGYTF
TRBJ1-2	TRBV5-1	NA	TRBD1	TGCGCCAGCAGCATGGACAGGGGTGTAGATGGCTACACCTTC	CASSMDRGVDGYTF
TRBJ1-1	TRBV5-1	NA	NA	TGCGCCAGCAGCTTGACGGCAGGGACTGAAGCTTTCTTT	CASSLTAGTEAFF
TRBJ2-7	TRBV10-2	NA	TRBD1	TGCGCCAGCAGTGCTAGAAGCTCCGGGACAGGGGGCCAATCAATATCCTACGAGCAGTACTTC	CASSARSSGTGGQSISYEQYF
TRBJ1-6	TRBV6-5	NA	NA	TGTGCCAGCAGTTACTTCGGGGGGCTTTCGGATTCACCCCTCCACTTT	CASSYFGGLSDSPLHF
TRBJ1-4	TRBV7-9	once	NA	TGTGCCAGCAGCTTGGCGGGGAATAGTGAAAAACTGTTTTTT	CASSLAGNSEKLFF
TRBJ2-3	TRBV11-3	NA	NA	TGTGCCAGCAGCCTAGTACAGGGAGATACGCAGTATTTT	CASSLVQGDTQYF
TRBJ2-2	TRBV14	NA	NA	TGTGCCAGCAGCCCCCCGACGGGAAACACCGGGGAGCTGTTTTTT	CASSPPTGNTGELFF
TRBJ2-3	TRBV5-4	NA	TRBD2	TGTGCCAGCAGCTCCTTATTGCAAGCGGGAGGACGCACAGATACGCAGTATTTT	CASSSLLQAGGRTDTQYF
TRBJ2-5	TRBV9	NA	NA	TGTGCCAGCAGCCACGGACTTCGAGAGACCCAGTACTTC	CASSHGLRETQYF
TRBJ1-1	TRBV28	NA	NA	TGTGCCAGCAATCCTGCAAGGAGAACTGAAGCTTTCTTT	CASNPARRTEAFF
TRBJ2-1	TRBV29-1	NA	TRBD2	TGCAGCGTTGAGGCGTTTGGGACTAGCGGTTTTAGCTCCTACAATGAGCAGTTCTTC	CSVEAFGTSGFSSYNEQFF
TRBJ2-7	TRBV10-3	NA	NA	TGTGCCATCAGTGTCGGGACTCCCCAGGAGCAGTACTTC	CAISVGTPQEQYF
TRBJ2-2	TRBV7-9	NA	NA	TGTGCCAGCAGCAAAGCTAGCGTAAGCACCGGGGAGCTGTTTTTT	CASSKASVSTGELFF
TRBJ2-7	TRBV5-1	once	TRBD1	TGCGCCAGCAGCATTAGGACAGGGCGTAACCACGAGCAGTACTTC	CASSIRTGRNHEQYF
TRBJ1-1	TRBV2	NA	TRBD1	TGTGCCAGCAGTGACGCGACAGGGGTATCGACTGAAGCTTTCTTT	CASSDATGVSTEAFF
TRBJ2-1	TRBV2	NA	TRBD2	TGTGCCAGCAGCAGGCTAGCGGGGGCGGGTGAGCAGTTCTTC	CASSRLAGAGEQFF
TRBJ2-7	TRBV28	NA	NA	TGTGCCAGCAGAAAACTCGACAGGAAGGGCGGCGAGCAGTACTTC	CASRKLDRKGGEQYF
TRBJ2-3	TRBV28	NA	NA	TGTGCCGGATCAGAAGCTGCTCGGGGGGATACGCAGTATTTT	CAGSEAARGDTQYF
TRBJ2-7	TRBV6-5	NA	TRBD2	TGTGCCAGCAGATACCTACGACTAGCGGGAGGAGAGCAGTACTTC	CASRYLRLAGGEQYF
TRBJ1-6	TRBV3-1/TRBV3-2	NA	NA	TGTGCCAGCAGCCCATTATTACGGGATTCACCCCTCCACTTT	CASSPLLRDSPLHF
TRBJ1-3	TRBV10-2	NA	NA	TGCGCCAGCAGTGACCCTCGCAGGGGTGGAAACACCATATATTTT	CASSDPRRGGNTIYF
TRBJ1-2	TRBV19	once	TRBD1	TGTGCCAGTAGTGTGACAGGGTTCGACTATGGCTACACCTTC	CASSVTGFDYGYTF
TRBJ2-1	TRBV10-3	few	TRBD2	TGTGCCATAGGCTTGACTAGCGGGAGGGCTATGGAGCAGTTCTTC	CAIGLTSGRAMEQFF
TRBJ1-2	TRBV24-1	NA	NA	TGTGCCACCAGTGCGAACTATGGCTACACCTTC	CATSANYGYTF
TRBJ2-7	TRBV20-1	NA	NA	TGCAGTGCTAACAGGGTTTACGAGCAGTACTTC	CSANRVYEQYF
TRBJ2-7	TRBV28	NA	TRBD2	TGTGCCAGCACCCCCCCCGGGACTAGCGGGATCTACGAGCAGTACTTC	CASTPPGTSGIYEQYF
TRBJ1-2	TRBV6-5	NA	TRBD1	TGTGCCAGCAGAAGTCCGACAGGGTTCTATGGCTACACCTTC	CASRSPTGFYGYTF
TRBJ1-6	TRBV3-1/TRBV3-2	NA	NA	TGTGCCAGCAGCCAAACAGGGTCGGTGAATTCACCCCTCCACTTT	CASSQTGSVNSPLHF
TRBJ1-4	TRBV14	NA	NA	TGTGCCAGCAGCCATCGTTTTGGGCAGGCCGACGAAAAACTGTTTTTT	CASSHRFGQADEKLFF
TRBJ1-2	TRBV4-2	NA	TRBD1	TGTGCCAGCAGCCATGCTCGGGACAGGGATGGCTACACCTTC	CASSHARDRDGYTF
TRBJ1-1	TRBV5-6	NA	NA	TGTGCCAGCAGCTTGGCGGCGGCAGGGGAAGCTTTCTTT	CASSLAAAGEAFF
TRBJ2-2	TRBV13	few	NA	TGTGCCAGCAGCCCATCTAGCAGCCGGGAGCTGTTTTTT	CASSPSSSRELFF
TRBJ2-1	TRBV15	NA	TRBD1	TGTGCCACCAGGCAACAGGGGGAAGGTGAGCAGTTCTTC	CATRQQGEGEQFF
TRBJ1-2	TRBV12-1	NA	NA	TGTGCCAGCAGCCCTAAAATCATAAGAAGTGGCTATGGCTACACCTTC	CASSPKIIRSGYGYTF
TRBJ2-2	TRBV11-2	few	NA	TGTGCCAGCAGCCGACAACCTCAGAACACCGGGGAGCTGTTTTTT	CASSRQPQNTGELFF
TRBJ1-2	TRBV3-1/TRBV3-2	once	NA	TGTGCCAGCAGCCAAGACCCCTTGATGATCTCAGGGAAGAACTATGGCTACACCTTC	CASSQDPLMISGKNYGYTF
TRBJ2-7	TRBV15	few	TRBD2	TGTGCCACCAGCAGAGATCCAGGCGGGAGGGCAGCCGAGCAGTACTTC	CATSRDPGGRAAEQYF
TRBJ2-7	TRBV18	NA	TRBD2	TGTGCCAGCTCACCCCCGACCGGGACTAGCGGTTCCTACGAGCAGTACTTC	CASSPPTGTSGSYEQYF
TRBJ2-1	TRBV21-1	NA	NA	TGTGCCAGCAGCTCAGGACTAGCGGGAAGGAGCTCCTACAATGAGCAGTTCTTC	CASSSGLAGRSSYNEQFF
TRBJ2-3	TRBV24-1	NA	TRBD2	TGTGCCACCAGTGATTGGGTAGGAGGGGCGCGGGAGTCTGTTACGCAGTATTTT	CATSDWVGGARESVTQYF
TRBJ1-4	TRBV28	few	TRBD1	TGTGCCAGCAGTGGGGGTGGGACAGCCCGCGAAAAACTGTTTTTT	CASSGGGTAREKLFF
TRBJ1-4	TRBV6-4	NA	NA	TGTGCCAGCGGCTGGGCCGAGCCGTCTAATGAAAAACTGTTTTTT	CASGWAEPSNEKLFF
TRBJ2-7	TRBV5-4	once	NA	TGTGCCAGCAGCACGGGGTGGGACGAGCAGTACTTC	CASSTGWDEQYF
TRBJ1-1	TRBV18	NA	NA	TGTGCCAGCCTCGGTAGCATGAACACTGAAGCTTTCTTT	CASLGSMNTEAFF
TRBJ2-1	TRBV7-9	few	TRBD2	TGTGCCAGCAGCACTTGGACTAGCGGGCACAATGAGCAGTTCTTC	CASSTWTSGHNEQFF
TRBJ2-2	TRBV5-6	NA	TRBD1	TGTGCCAGCAGCGCAACCGACAGGGCCTACACCGGGGAGCTGTTTTTT	CASSATDRAYTGELFF
TRBJ1-1	TRBV28	few	NA	TGTGCCAGCAGTTTGAGTACCACTGAAGCTTTCTTT	CASSLSTTEAFF
TRBJ2-7	TRBV4-2	NA	NA	TGTGCCAGCAGCCAGGCGGGACCCTACGAGCAGTACTTC	CASSQAGPYEQYF
TRBJ2-1	TRBV9	NA	NA	TGTGCCAGCAGCTCGCGGGGAGCGGTCTCCTACAATGAGCAGTTCTTC	CASSSRGAVSYNEQFF
TRBJ2-3	TRBV7-9	NA	NA	TGTGCCAGCAGCTCCAGTGGCGATACGCAGTATTTT	CASSSSGDTQYF
TRBJ1-2	TRBV5-1	once	NA	TGCGCCAGCGCTAAGGCCCCCGCAGCAGGGTCCGACCGGTCGGGCTACACCTTC	CASAKAPAAGSDRSGYTF
TRBJ2-4	TRBV5-6	NA	NA	TGTGCCAGCTCTCCCCTGCGAAAAGCCAAAAACATTCAGTACTTC	CASSPLRKAKNIQYF
TRBJ2-5	TRBV11-3	NA	TRBD2	TGTGCCAGCAGATATAGCGGGAGGGGAGAGACCCAGTACTTC	CASRYSGRGETQYF
TRBJ2-6	TRBV7-7	NA	NA	TGTGCTAGCAGCTTCACAACCACAGGGAACGGGGCCAACGTCCTGACTTTC	CASSFTTTGNGANVLTF